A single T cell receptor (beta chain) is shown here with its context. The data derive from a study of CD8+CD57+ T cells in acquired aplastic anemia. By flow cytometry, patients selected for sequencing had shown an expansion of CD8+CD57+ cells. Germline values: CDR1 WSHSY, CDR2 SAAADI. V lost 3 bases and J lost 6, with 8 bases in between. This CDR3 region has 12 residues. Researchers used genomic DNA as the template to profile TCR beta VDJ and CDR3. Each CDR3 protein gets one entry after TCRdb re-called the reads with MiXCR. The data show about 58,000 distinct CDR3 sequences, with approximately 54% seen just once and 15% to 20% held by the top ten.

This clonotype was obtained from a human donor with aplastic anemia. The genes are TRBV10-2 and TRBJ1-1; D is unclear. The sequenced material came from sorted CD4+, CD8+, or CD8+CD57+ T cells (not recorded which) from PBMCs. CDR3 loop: CASSDREAEAFF. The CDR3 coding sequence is TGCGCCAGCAGTGATCGAGAGGCTGAAGCTTTCTTT.